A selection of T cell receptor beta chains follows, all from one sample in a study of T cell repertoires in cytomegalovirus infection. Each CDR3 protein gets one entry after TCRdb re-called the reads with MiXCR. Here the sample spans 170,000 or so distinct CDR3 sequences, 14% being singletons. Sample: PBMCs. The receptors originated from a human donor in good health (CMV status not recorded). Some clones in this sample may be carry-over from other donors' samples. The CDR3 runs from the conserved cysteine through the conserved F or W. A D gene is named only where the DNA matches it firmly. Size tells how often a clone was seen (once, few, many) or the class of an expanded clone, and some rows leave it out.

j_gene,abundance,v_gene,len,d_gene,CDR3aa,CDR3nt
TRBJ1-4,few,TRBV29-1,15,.,CSVSKGPAANEKLFF,TGCAGCGTATCGAAAGGACCGGCAGCTAATGAAAAACTGTTTTTT
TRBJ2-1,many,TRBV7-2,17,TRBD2,CASSPRIAGGSYNEQFF,TGTGCCAGCAGCCCCCGTATAGCGGGAGGTTCCTACAATGAGCAGTTCTTC
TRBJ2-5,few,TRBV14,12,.,CASSQSRETQYF,TGTGCCAGCAGCCAAAGTAGAGAGACCCAGTACTTC
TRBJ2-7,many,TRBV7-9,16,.,CASSAPLGTAPYEQYF,TGTGCCAGCAGCGCTCCACTGGGGACCGCACCCTACGAGCAGTACTTC
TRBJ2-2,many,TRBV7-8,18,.,CASSSRRARTRGTGELFF,TGTGCCAGCAGCTCCCGGCGGGCCCGGACCCGGGGCACCGGGGAGCTGTTTTTT
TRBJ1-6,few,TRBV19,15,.,CASRPGTKWNSPLHF,TGTGCCAGTAGGCCCGGGACAAAATGGAATTCACCCCTCCACTTT
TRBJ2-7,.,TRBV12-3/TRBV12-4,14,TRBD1,CASSFRDRGLEQYF,TGTGCCAGCAGTTTTAGGGACAGGGGCCTGGAGCAGTACTTC
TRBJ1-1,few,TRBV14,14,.,CASSQSTLGTEAFF,TGTGCCAGCAGCCAATCGACGCTCGGCACTGAAGCTTTCTTT
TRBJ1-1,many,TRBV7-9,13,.,CASSFVGNTEAFF,TGTGCCAGCAGCTTCGTCGGGAACACTGAAGCTTTCTTT
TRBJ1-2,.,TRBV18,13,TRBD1,CASSSPTGETYTF,TGTGCCAGCTCATCACCGACAGGGGAGACCTACACCTTC
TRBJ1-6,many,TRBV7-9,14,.,CASSFDGYNSPLHF,TGTGCCAGCAGCTTCGACGGTTATAATTCACCCCTCCACTTT
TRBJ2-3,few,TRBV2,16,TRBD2,CASSETSGGKSDTQYF,TGTGCCAGCAGTGAGACTAGCGGGGGAAAATCAGATACGCAGTATTTT
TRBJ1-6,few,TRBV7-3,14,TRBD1,CASSPGGYNSPLHF,TGTGCCAGCAGCCCAGGGGGGTATAATTCACCCCTCCACTTT
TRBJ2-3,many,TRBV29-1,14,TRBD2,CSVGGGTGADTQYF,TGCAGCGTTGGGGGAGGGACCGGGGCAGATACGCAGTATTTT
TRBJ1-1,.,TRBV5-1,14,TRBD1,CASSLGQGLSEAFF,TGCGCCAGCAGCTTGGGACAGGGACTTTCTGAAGCTTTCTTT
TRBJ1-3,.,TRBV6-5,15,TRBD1,CASSADRGYGNTIYF,TGTGCCAGCAGCGCCGACAGGGGGTATGGAAACACCATATATTTT
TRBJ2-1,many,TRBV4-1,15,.,CASSQGQGIYNEQFF,TGCGCCAGCAGCCAAGGTCAGGGGATCTACAATGAGCAGTTCTTC
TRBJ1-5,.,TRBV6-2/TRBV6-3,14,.,CASSYSAAEGPQHF,TGTGCCAGCAGTTACTCCGCAGCGGAGGGGCCCCAGCATTTT
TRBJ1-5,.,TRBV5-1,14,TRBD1,CASSPGTGIVPQHF,TGCGCCAGCAGCCCTGGGACAGGGATTGTGCCCCAGCATTTT
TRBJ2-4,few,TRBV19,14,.,CASVPDGAKNIQYF,TGTGCCAGTGTCCCCGATGGAGCCAAAAACATTCAGTACTTC
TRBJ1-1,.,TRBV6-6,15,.,CASSYKGGPPSEAFF,TGTGCCAGCAGTTACAAGGGGGGGCCTCCCTCCGAAGCTTTCTTT